This TCR beta chain was recorded in a study of cytomegalovirus exposure and HLA in healthy donors. CDR3 size: 14 residues. Trimming removed 1 base at V and 7 bases at J, with 11 bases between. Germline CDR1 LNHDA, CDR2 SQIVND (reference sequence). Comments on this clone: The antigen is undetermined.

Notes on the study in general: CMV serostatus stood as the only immune exposure information on hand. Later work found that TCR association rates differed between HLA loci; DRB1 had the most and HLA-C the fewest. In an earlier analysis, in 587 donors, most V segments appeared productive either ~87% or ~30% of the time.

Likely unrecorded immune exposures existed in these nominally healthy donors. PCR employed 60 Vbeta and 13 Jbeta primers. Method: immunoSEQ multiplex PCR; TCRdb's copy keeps in-frame clones and lacks some. The table includes about 120,000 clones, approximately 80% detected once. Sequencing was performed on PBMCs. This TCR was sampled from a man aged 35 to 55 in good health and CMV-seronegative. This chain joins TRBV19 and TRBJ2-1; D perhaps matches TRBD2 (6 bases). The CDR3, as DNA: TGTGCCAGTAGTATAGTAGGAGGGAGAAATGAGCAGTTCTTC. This codes for CASSIVGGRNEQFF.